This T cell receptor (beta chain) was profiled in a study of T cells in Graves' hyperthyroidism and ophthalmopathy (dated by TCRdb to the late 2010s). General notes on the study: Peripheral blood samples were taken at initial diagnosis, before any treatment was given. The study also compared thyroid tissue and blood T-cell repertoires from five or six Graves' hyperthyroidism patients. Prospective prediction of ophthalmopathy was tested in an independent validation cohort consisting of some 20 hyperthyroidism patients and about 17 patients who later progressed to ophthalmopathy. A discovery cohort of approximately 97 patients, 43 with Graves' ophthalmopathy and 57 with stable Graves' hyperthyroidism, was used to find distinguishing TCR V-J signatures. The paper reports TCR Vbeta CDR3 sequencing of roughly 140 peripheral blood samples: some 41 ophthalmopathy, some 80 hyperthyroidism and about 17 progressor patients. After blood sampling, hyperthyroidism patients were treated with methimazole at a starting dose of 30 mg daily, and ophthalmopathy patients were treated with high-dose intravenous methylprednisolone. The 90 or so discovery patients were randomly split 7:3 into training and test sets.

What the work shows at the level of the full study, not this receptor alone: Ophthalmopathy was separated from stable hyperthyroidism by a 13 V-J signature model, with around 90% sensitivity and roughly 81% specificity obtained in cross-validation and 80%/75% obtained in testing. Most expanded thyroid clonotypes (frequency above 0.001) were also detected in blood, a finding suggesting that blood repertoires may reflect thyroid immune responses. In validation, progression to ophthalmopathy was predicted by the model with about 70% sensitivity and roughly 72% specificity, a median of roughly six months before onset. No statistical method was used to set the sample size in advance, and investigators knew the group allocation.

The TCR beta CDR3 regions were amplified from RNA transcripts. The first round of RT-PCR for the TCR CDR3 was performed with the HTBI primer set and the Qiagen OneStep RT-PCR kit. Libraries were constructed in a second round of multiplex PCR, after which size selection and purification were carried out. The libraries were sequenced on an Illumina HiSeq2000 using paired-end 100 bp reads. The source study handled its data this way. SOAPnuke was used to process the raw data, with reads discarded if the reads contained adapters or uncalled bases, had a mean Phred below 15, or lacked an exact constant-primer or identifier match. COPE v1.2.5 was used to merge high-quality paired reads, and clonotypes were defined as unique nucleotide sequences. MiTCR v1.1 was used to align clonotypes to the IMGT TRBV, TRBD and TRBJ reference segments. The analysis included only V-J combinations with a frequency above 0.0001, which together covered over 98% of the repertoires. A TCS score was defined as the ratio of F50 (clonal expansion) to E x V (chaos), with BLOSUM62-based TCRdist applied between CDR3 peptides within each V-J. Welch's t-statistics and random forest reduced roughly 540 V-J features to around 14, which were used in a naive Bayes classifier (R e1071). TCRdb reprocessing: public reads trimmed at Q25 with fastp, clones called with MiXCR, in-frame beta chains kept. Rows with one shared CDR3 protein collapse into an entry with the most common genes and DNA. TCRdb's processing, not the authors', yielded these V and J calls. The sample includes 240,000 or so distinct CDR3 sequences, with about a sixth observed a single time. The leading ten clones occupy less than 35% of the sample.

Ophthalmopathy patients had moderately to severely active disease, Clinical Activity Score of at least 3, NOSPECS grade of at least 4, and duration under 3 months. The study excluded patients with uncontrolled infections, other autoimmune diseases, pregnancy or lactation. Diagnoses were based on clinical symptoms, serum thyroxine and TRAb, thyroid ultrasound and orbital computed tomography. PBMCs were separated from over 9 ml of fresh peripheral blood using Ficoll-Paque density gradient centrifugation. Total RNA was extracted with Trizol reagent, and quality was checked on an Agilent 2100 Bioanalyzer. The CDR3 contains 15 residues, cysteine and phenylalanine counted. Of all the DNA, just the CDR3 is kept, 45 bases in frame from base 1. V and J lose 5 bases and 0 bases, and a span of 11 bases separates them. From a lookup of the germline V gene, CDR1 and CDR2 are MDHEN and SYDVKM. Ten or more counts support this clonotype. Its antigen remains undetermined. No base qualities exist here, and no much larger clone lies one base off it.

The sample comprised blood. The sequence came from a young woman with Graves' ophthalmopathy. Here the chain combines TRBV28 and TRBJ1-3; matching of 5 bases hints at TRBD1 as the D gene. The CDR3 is CASSGGRGSGNTIYF. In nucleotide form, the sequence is TGTGCCAGCAGTGGGGGACGGGGCTCTGGAAACACCATATATTTT.